A single sample is the source of the 22 T cell receptor beta chains below, sequenced in a study of blood T cell repertoires in COVID-19. The protocol was immunoSEQ multiplex PCR, while the TCRdb copy is restricted to in-frame clones and leaves out a portion. Among fewer than 120,000 clones listed, 87% were seen once. Sequences were obtained from peripheral blood. The origin of the receptors is a human donor in a cohort sampled during active COVID-19.

The chain combines TRBV2 with TRBJ2-1, with TRBD2 as a possible D gene (6 bases). This CDR3 is built from 14 residues. Germline CDR1 reads SNHLY; CDR2 reads FYNNEI. Trimming cost V 7 bases and J 4 bases, with 14 bases left between them. As DNA, the CDR3 is TGTGCCAGCAACCTCCGGGACTTGTACAATGAGCAGTTCTTC. This gives the protein CASNLRDLYNEQFF.

This clone was seen a handful of times. The V gene is TRBV6-5, the J gene TRBJ1-5; D unresolved. The CDR3 length is 12 residues. Germline V CDR1 and CDR2: MNHEY, SVGAGI. With 6 bases removed from V and 5 bases from J, the gap between germline ends came to 8 bases. The CDR3 nucleotides read TGTGCCAGCAGATCCGGGGATCAGCCCCAGCATTTT. Translated: CASRSGDQPQHF.

This chain joins TRBV9 and TRBJ2-7, with a weak D call TRBD1 (6 bases). Germline V lookup: CDR1 SGDLS, CDR2 YYNGEE. The V end lost 5 bases, the J end lost 7 bases, and 22 bases lay between the germline ends. This CDR3 has 15 residues. CDR3 loop: CASSRAGTPQGEQYF. The CDR3 DNA reads TGTGCCAGCAGTCGAGCCGGGACACCGCAAGGGGAGCAGTACTTC.

J is TRBJ1-5 and V is TRBV5-6, with 7 bases matching TRBD1. Losses at the gene ends were 3 bases for V and 4 bases for J; bases not matched to a gene: 13. The CDR3 totals 17 residues. Germline CDR1 and CDR2: SGHDT and YYEEEE. The CDR3 nucleotides read TGTGCCAGCAGCTCGACAGGGCTAAGGGACCAAAATCAGCCCCAGCATTTT. Translation: CASSSTGLRDQNQPQHF.

CDR3: CASSYGSSGANVLTF. As DNA, the CDR3 is TGTGCCAGCAGTTACGGGAGCTCTGGGGCCAACGTCCTGACTTTC. The chain employs TRBV6-5 and TRBJ2-6, with a weak D call TRBD2 (5 bases). This CDR3 region has 15 residues. CDR1 MNHEY and CDR2 SVGAGI come from the germline V gene. The V end lost 2 bases, the J end lost 0 bases, and 5 bases lay between the germline ends.

The V and J genes are TRBV7-6 and TRBJ2-5; 9 positions agree with TRBD1. Unmatched junction bases numbered 9, after V lost 6 bases and J lost 7 bases. The germline gives CDR1 SGHVS, CDR2 FNYEAQ. The CDR3 totals 14 residues. CDR3 in amino acids: CASRLGTGQGTQYF. The CDR3 DNA is TGTGCCAGCAGACTTGGGACAGGGCAGGGGACCCAGTACTTC.

The rearrangement joins TRBV15 to TRBJ2-3; D is unclear. Trimming removed 1 base from V and 3 bases from J, with 2 bases in between. CDR1 is LNHNV, CDR2 YYDKDF, per germline (reference sequence). The CDR3 spans 12 residues. The CDR3 spells CATSRVTDTQYF. CDR3 coding DNA: TGTGCCACCAGCAGAGTAACAGATACGCAGTATTTT.

This chain joins TRBV3-1 (or the pseudogene TRBV3-2) and TRBJ2-7, with D tentatively TRBD1 (6 bases). Trimming removed 0 bases from V and 0 bases from J, with 12 bases in between. In germline, CDR1 is LGHDT, CDR2 YNNKEL (reference sequence). CDR3 size: 16 residues. The CDR3 sequence is CASSQDPGQSSYEQYF. The CDR3 DNA follows: TGTGCCAGCAGCCAAGATCCCGGACAGAGCTCCTACGAGCAGTACTTC.

This chain uses TRBV7-9 with TRBJ1-1; the match to TRBD1 covers 9 bases. Trimming cost V 5 bases and J 5 bases; bases outside gene matches: 9. From germline, CDR1 is SEHNR and CDR2 FQNEAQ (reference sequence). The CDR3 length is 15 residues. This CDR3 is CASSRGTGKRTEAFF. CDR3 nucleotides: TGTGCCAGCAGCCGCGGGACAGGGAAGAGAACTGAAGCTTTCTTT.

J is TRBJ2-1 and V is TRBV7-3, with TRBD1 identical over 7 bases. CDR1 and CDR2 from the germline V gene are SGHTA and FQGTGA. The CDR3 sequence is 14 residues long. The junction had 10 bases not matched to a gene; V was cut back by 5 bases and J by 9 bases. The CDR3 DNA sequence: TGTGCCAGCAGCGTATCTACACAGGGGTCTGAGCAGTTCTTC. This encodes CASSVSTQGSEQFF.

The chain combines TRBV28 with TRBJ1-5; D is perhaps TRBD1 (5 bases). Germline loops: CDR1 MDHEN, CDR2 SYDVKM. This CDR3 region has 14 residues. Trimming took off 7 bases at V and 6 bases at J, with 16 bases between the two ends. In DNA form, the CDR3 reads TGTGCCAGCACCCTCAGGGAGGGGTCTCAGCCCCAGCATTTT. It yields the protein CASTLREGSQPQHF.

The chain's CDR3 is CASRPGTVETQYF. The CDR3 DNA follows: TGTGCCAGTAGGCCGGGAACGGTAGAGACCCAGTACTTC. The chain carries TRBV19 and TRBJ2-5; possibly TRBD2 for D (5 bases). V lost 6 bases, J lost 4 bases, and 12 bases lay in between. Germline V CDR1 and CDR2: LNHDA, SQIVND (reference sequence). CDR3 length equals 13 residues. Full variable domain (outside the CDR3, taken from reference TRBV19 and TRBJ2-5): DGGITQSPKYLFRKEGQNVTLSCEQNLNHDAMYWYRQDPGQGLRLIYYSQIVNDFQKGDIAEGYSVSREKKESFPLTVTSAQKNPTAFYLCASRPGTVETQYFGPGTRLLVL.

The J gene is TRBJ2-1, the V gene TRBV11-2; 9 bases agree with TRBD1. CDR3 length: 17 amino acids. Unmatched junction bases numbered 13, after V lost 6 bases and J lost 4 bases. CDR1 SGHAT and CDR2 FQNNGV come from the germline V gene. In DNA form, the CDR3 reads TGTGCCAGCAGTTCCACCCGACAGGGGGTATTGTACAATGAGCAGTTCTTC. It yields the protein CASSSTRQGVLYNEQFF.

The chain joins TRBV30 to TRBJ1-2; tentative D call: TRBD1 (5 bases). The CDR3 runs 11 residues. Trimming left V 2 bases short and J 8 bases short, with 9 bases between. The germline V gene encodes CDR1 GTSNPN and CDR2 SVGIG (reference sequence). This CDR3 reads CAWSRRGGYTF. DNA of the CDR3: TGTGCCTGGAGTAGGAGGGGCGGCTACACCTTC.

This chain links TRBV5-1 with TRBJ2-1; weak D call: TRBD1 (6 bases). The ends were cut back, 3 bases at V and 1 base at J, with 17 bases in the middle. This CDR3 is 17 amino acids long. The germline gives CDR1 SGHRS, CDR2 YFSETQ. The CDR3 DNA reads TGCGCCAGCAGCTCAAGAACAGGGACCGGATCCTACAATGAGCAGTTCTTC. It encodes CASSSRTGTGSYNEQFF.

In nucleotides, the CDR3 is TGTGCCAGCAGTACAGGGGCAGTGAATTCACCCCTCCACTTT. It yields the protein CASSTGAVNSPLHF. The chain combines TRBV6-5 with TRBJ1-6, with 7 bases that match TRBD1. Germline-derived CDR1 and CDR2 are MNHEY and SVGAGI. The J segment lost 7 bases and the V segment lost 5 bases, leaving 5 bases of the junction unmatched. This CDR3 contains 14 residues.

The chain combines TRBV9 with TRBJ1-6, with 7 nucleotides matching TRBD1. There are 17 residues in the CDR3. Trimming took 4 bases from V and 9 from J; bases not matched to a gene: 16. The germline V gene has CDR1 SGDLS and CDR2 YYNGEE. CDR3 region: CASSPHPPGTASSPLHF. The DNA for the CDR3 is TGTGCCAGCAGCCCGCACCCACCTGGGACAGCGAGTTCACCCCTCCACTTT.

The chain couples TRBV19 to TRBJ1-1; perhaps TRBD1 as D (5 bases). The CDR3 is 16 residues long. Trimming took 5 bases from V and 0 from J, leaving 16 bases between them. The germline V gene has CDR1 LNHDA and CDR2 SQIVND (reference sequence). This CDR3 reads CASSPGHHILNTEAFF. The CDR3 DNA reads TGTGCCAGTAGTCCCGGACACCATATATTGAACACTGAAGCTTTCTTT.

This clone was detected only once. The genes are TRBV3-1 (or the pseudogene TRBV3-2) and TRBJ2-1, with 10 positions matching TRBD2. The length of the CDR3 is 15 residues. Germline V lookup: CDR1 LGHDT, CDR2 YNNKEL (reference sequence). Losses at the gene ends were 0 bases for V and 9 bases for J; bases not matched to a gene: 5. The CDR3 reads CASSQDLAGAGEQFF. For the CDR3, the DNA is TGTGCCAGCAGCCAAGATCTAGCGGGAGCCGGTGAGCAGTTCTTC.

The chain couples TRBV28 to TRBJ2-7; TRBD1 matches at 9 bases. Germline V gene data show CDR1 as MDHEN and CDR2 as SYDVKM. V shed 7 bases, J shed 1 base, and the junction held 11 bases outside the gene matches. This CDR3 is built from 16 residues. CDR3 bases: TGTGCCAGCACTCCCGCCCCGGGACAGGGATCCTACGAGCAGTACTTC. It codes for CASTPAPGQGSYEQYF.

This clone has only a few counts. The gene calls are TRBV6-2 or TRBV6-3 and TRBJ2-3, with 7 bases identical to TRBD2. The CDR3 runs to 16 residues. The germline V gene encodes CDR1 MNHEY and CDR2 SVGEGT. Trimming cost V 6 bases and J 2 bases; bases outside gene matches: 11. CDR3 coding DNA: TGTGCCAGCAGCAATAGCGGGCGTCCAGCCACAGATACGCAGTATTTT. Residues: CASSNSGRPATDTQYF.

V and J are TRBV7-9 and TRBJ2-1; no clear D. The CDR3 runs 12 residues. Per the germline V gene, CDR1 is SEHNR and CDR2 is FQNEAQ (reference sequence). V lost 5 bases, J lost 7 bases, and 9 bases lay in between. The CDR3 DNA reads TGTGCCAGCAGCCCTGACTGGAATGAGCAGTTCTTC. Protein sequence: CASSPDWNEQFF.